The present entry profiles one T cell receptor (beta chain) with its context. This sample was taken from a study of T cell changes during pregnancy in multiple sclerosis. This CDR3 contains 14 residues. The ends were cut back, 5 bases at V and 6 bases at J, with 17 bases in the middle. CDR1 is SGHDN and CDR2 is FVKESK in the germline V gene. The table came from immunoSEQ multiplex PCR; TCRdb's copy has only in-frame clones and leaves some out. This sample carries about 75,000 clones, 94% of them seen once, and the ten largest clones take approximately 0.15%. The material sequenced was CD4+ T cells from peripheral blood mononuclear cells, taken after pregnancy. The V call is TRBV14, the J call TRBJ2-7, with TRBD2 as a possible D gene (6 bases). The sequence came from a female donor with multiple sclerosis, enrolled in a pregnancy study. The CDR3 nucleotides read TGTGCCAGCAGCTCCTTAGCGGTGCCCCCCGAGCAGTACTTC. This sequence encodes CASSSLAVPPEQYF. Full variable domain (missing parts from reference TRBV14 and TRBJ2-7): EAGVTQFPSHSVIEKGQTVTLRCDPISGHDNLYWYRRVMGKEIKFLLHFVKESKQDESGMPNNRFLAERTGGTYSTLKVQPAELEDSGVYFCASSSLAVPPEQYFGPGTRLTVT.